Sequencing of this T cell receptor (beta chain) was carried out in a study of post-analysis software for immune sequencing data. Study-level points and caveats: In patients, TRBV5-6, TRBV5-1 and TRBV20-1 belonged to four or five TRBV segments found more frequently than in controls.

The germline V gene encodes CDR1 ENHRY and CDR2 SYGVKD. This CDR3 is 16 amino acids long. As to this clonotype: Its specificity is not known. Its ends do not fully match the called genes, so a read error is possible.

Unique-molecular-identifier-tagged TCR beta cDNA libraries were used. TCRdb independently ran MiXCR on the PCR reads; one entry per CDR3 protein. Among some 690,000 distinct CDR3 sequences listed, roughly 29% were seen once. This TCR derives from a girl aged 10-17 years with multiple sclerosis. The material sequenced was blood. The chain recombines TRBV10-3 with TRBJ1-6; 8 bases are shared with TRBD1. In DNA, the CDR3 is TGTGCCATCAGCGGGGGAACAGGGGGATCAGGTTCACCCCCCCACTTT. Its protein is CAISGGTGGSGSPPHF.